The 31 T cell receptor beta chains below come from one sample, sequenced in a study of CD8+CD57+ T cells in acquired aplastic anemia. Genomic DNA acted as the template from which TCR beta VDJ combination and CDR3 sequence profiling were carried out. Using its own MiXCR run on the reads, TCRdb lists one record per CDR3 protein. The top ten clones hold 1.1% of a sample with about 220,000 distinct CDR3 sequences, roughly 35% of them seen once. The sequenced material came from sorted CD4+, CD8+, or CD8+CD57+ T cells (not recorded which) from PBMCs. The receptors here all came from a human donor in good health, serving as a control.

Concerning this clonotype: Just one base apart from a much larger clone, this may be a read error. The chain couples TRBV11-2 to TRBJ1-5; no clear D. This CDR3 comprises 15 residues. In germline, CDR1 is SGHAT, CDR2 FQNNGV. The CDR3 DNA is TGTGCCAGCAGCTCTTCGCCGGGTAGCAATCGGCCCCAGCATTTT. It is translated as CASSSSPGSNRPQHF.

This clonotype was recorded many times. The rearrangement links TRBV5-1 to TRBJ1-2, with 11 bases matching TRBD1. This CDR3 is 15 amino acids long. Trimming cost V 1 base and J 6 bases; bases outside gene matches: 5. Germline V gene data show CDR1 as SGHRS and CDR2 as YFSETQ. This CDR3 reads CASSLSGQGADGYTF. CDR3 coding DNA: TGCGCCAGCAGCTTGTCCGGACAGGGGGCCGATGGCTACACCTTC.

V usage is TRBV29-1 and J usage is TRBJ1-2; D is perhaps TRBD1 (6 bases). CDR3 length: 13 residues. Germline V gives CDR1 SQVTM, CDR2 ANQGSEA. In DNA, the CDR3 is TGCACAACCGGGCCAGGGGCCAACTATGGCTACACCTTC. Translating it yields CTTGPGANYGYTF.

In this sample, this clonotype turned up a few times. The CDR3 loop reads CSVGQGYTF. The CDR3 nucleotides are TGCAGCGTTGGACAGGGGTACACCTTC. The J gene is TRBJ1-2, the V gene TRBV29-1; 8 bases line up with TRBD1. The V gene end was trimmed by 4 bases and the J gene end by 11 bases; junction bases not matched to a gene: 0. The CDR3 runs 9 residues. Germline CDR1 is SQVTM and CDR2 is ANQGSEA.

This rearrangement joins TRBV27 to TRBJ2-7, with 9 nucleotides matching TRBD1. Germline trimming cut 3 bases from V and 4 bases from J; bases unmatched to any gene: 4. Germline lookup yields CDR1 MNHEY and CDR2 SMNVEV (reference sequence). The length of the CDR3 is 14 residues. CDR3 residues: CASSFRDREYEQYF. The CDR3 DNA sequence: TGTGCCAGCAGTTTTAGGGACAGGGAGTACGAGCAGTACTTC.

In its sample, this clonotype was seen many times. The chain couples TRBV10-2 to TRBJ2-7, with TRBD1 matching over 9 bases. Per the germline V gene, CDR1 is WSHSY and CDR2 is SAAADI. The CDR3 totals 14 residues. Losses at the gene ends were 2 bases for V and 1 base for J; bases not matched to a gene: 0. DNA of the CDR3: TGCGCCAGCAGTGAGGGGACAGGGTCCTACGAGCAGTACTTC. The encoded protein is CASSEGTGSYEQYF.

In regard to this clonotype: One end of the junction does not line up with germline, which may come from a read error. DNA of the CDR3: TGTGCCACCAGCAGAGATCCGATCTTC. Protein: CATSRDPIF. The chain has TRBV15 and TRBJ2-7; the D is unclear. The CDR3 has 9 residues. Germline assignment: CDR1 LNHNV and CDR2 YYDKDF (reference sequence).

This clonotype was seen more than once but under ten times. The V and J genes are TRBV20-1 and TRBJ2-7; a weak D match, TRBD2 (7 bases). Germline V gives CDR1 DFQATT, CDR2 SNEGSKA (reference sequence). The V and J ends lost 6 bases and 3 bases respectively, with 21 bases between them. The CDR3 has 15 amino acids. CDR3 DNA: TGCAGTGCCTACGGGGGGCTAGCCTCGAACTACGAGCAGTACTTC. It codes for CSAYGGLASNYEQYF.

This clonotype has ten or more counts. The CDR3 DNA sequence: TGTGCCAGCAGGCTTGGACTAGCGGGCACCGGGGAGCTGTTTTTT. It encodes CASRLGLAGTGELFF. The V and J genes are TRBV2 and TRBJ2-2; TRBD2 agrees at 11 bases. This CDR3 region has 15 residues. V lost 6 bases to trimming and J lost 4 bases; unmatched junction nucleotides: 4. Germline V gene sequence: CDR1 SNHLY, CDR2 FYNNEI.

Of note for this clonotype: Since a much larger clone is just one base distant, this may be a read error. The CDR3 loop is CASSFGLRGNRPQHF. The DNA of the CDR3 is TGTGCCAGCAGTTTTGGGCTAAGAGGCAATCGGCCCCAGCATTTT. The chain uses TRBV12-3 or TRBV12-4 and TRBJ1-5, with D unclear. This CDR3 has 15 residues.

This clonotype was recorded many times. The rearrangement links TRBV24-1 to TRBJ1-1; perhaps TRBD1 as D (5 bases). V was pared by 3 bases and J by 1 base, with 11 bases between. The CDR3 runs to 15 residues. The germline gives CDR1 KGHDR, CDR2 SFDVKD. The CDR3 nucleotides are TGTGCCACCAGTGATGCCGGGACGGGGAACACTGAAGCTTTCTTT. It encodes CATSDAGTGNTEAFF.

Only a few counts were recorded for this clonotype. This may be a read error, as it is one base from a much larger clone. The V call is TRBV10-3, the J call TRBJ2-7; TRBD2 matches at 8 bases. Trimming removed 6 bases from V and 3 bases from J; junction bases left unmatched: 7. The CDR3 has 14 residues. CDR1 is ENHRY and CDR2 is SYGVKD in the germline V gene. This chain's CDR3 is CAISEDRGGYEQYF. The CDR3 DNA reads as TGTGCCATCAGCGAGGACCGGGGGGGCTACGAGCAGTACTTC.

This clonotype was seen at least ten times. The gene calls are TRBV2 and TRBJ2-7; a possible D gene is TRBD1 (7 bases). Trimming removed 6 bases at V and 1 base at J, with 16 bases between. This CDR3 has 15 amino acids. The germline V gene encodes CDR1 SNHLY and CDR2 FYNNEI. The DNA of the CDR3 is TGTGCCAGCAGACGACAGGGAGGTACGTCCTACGAGCAGTACTTC. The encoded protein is CASRRQGGTSYEQYF.

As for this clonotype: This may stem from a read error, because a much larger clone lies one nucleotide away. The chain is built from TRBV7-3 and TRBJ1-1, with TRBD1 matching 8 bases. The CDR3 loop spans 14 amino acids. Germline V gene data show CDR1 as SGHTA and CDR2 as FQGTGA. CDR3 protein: CASSLKSGGTEASF. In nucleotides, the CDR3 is TGTGCCAGCAGCTTGAAATCAGGGGGCACTGAAGCTTCCTTT.

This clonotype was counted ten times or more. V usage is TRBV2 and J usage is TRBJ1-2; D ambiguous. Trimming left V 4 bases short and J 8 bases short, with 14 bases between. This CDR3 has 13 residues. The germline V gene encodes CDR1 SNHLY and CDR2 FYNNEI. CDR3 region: CASSVQIFDGYTF. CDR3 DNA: TGTGCCAGCAGTGTACAGATATTCGACGGCTACACCTTC.

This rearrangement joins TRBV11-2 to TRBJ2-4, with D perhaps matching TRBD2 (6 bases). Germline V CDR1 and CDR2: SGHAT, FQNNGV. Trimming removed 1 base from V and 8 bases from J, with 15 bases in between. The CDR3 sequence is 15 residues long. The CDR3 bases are TGTGCCAGCAGCTTAGTTGAGGGTGGCGGGGACATTCAGTACTTC. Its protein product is CASSLVEGGGDIQYF.

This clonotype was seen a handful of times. CDR3 amino acids: CASSPAVGTGGAGELFF. For the CDR3, the DNA is TGTGCCAGCAGCCCCGCTGTTGGGACAGGGGGGGCCGGGGAGCTGTTTTTT. The chain employs TRBV7-2 and TRBJ2-2; 11 bases line up with TRBD1. The length of the CDR3 is 17 residues. V shed 5 bases, J shed 6 bases, and the junction held 11 bases outside the gene matches. Germline-derived CDR1 and CDR2 are SGHTA and FQGNSA.

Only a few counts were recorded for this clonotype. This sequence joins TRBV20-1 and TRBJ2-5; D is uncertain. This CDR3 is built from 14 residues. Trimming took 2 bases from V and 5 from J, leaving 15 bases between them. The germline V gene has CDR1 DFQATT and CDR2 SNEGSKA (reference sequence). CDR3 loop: CSARKTSNRETQYF. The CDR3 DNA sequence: TGCAGTGCTAGAAAAACCAGTAACCGGGAGACCCAGTACTTC.

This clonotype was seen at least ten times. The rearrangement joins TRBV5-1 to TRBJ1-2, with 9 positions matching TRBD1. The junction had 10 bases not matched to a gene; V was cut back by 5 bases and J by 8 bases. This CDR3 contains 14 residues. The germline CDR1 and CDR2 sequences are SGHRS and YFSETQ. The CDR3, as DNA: TGCGCCAGCAGTTTTGGACAGGGGATCTACGGCTACACCTTC. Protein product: CASSFGQGIYGYTF.

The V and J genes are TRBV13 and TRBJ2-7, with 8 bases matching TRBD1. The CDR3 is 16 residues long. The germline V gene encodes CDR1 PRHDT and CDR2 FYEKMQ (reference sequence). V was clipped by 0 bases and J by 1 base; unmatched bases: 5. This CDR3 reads CASSLGTGVGSYEQYF. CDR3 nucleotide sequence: TGTGCCAGCAGCTTAGGGACAGGGGTAGGGTCCTACGAGCAGTACTTC. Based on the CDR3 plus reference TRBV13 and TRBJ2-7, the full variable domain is AAGVIQSPRHLIKEKRETATLKCYPIPRHDTVYWYQQGPGQDPQFLISFYEKMQSDKGSIPDRFSAQQFSDYHSELNMSSLELGDSALYFCASSLGTGVGSYEQYFGPGTRLTVT.

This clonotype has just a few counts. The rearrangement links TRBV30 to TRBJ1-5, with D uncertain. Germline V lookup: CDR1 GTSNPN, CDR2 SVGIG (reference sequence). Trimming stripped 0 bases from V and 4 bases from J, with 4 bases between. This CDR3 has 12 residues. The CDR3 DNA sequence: TGTGCCTGGAGTGTACTGAATCAGCCCCAGCATTTT. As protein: CAWSVLNQPQHF.

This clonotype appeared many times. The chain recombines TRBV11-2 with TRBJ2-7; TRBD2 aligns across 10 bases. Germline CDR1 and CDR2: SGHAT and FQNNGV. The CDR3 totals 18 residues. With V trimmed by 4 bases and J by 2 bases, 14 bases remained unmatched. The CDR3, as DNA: TGTGCCAGCAGCTCTACCTCATATGGACTAGCGGAAGCCTACGAGCAGTACTTC. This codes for CASSSTSYGLAEAYEQYF.

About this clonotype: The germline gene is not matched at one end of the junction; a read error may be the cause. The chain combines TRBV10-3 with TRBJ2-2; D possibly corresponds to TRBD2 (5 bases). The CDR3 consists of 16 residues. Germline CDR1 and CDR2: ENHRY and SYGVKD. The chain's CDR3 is CASSVQRGLNTGELFF. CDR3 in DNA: TGTGCCAGCAGTGTACAGAGAGGGCTTAACACCGGGGAGCTGTTTTTT.

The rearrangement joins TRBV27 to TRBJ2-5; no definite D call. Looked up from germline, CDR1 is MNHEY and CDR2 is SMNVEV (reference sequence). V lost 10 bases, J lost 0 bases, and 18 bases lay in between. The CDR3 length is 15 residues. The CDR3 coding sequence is TGTGCCACCCTACCCGGCGGAACGTACCAAGAGACCCAGTACTTC. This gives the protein CATLPGGTYQETQYF.

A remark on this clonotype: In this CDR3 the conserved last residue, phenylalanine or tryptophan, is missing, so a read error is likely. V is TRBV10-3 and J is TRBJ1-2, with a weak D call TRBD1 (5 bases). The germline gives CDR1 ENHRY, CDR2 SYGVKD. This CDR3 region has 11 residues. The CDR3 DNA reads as TGTGCCATCGGGGCAGCCTATGACTACACCCTC. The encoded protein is CAIGAAYDYTL.

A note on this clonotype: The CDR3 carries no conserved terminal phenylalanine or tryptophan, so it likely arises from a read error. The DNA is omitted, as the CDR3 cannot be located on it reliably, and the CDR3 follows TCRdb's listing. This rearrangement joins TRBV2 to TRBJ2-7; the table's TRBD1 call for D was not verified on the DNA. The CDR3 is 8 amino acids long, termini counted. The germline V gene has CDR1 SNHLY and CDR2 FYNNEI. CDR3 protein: CASSGGQT.

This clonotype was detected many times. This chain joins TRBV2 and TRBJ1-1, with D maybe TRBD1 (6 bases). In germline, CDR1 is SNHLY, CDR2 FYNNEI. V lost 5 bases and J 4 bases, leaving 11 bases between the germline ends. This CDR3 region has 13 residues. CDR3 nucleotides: TGTGCCAGCAGTCGGACAGTCGGCACTGAAGCTTTCTTT. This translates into CASSRTVGTEAFF.

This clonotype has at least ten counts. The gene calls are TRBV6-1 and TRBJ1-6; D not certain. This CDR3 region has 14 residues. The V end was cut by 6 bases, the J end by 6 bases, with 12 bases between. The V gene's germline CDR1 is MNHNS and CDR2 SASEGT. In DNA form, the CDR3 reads TGTGCCAGCAGCCCCCATTTATTTAATTCACCCCTCCACTTT. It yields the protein CASSPHLFNSPLHF.

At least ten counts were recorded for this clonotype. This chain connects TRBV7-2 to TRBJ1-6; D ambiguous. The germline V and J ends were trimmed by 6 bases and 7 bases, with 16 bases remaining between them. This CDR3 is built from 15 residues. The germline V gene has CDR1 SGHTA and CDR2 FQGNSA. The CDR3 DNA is TGTGCCAGCAGGTTGTTTGTAGTCCCGAATTCACCCCTCCACTTT. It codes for CASRLFVVPNSPLHF.

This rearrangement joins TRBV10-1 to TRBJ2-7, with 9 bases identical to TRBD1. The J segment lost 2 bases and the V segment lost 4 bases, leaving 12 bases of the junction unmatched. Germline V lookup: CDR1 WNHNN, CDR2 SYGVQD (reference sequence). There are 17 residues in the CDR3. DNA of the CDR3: TGCGCCAGCAGTGCAACCGGGACAGGGACTAATGCCTACGAGCAGTACTTC. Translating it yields CASSATGTGTNAYEQYF.

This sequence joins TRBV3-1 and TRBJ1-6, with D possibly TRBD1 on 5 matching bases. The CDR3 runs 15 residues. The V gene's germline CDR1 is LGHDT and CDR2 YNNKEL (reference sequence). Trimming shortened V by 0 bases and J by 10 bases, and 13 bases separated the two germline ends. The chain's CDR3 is CASSQEHGGASPLHF. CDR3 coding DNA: TGTGCCAGCAGCCAAGAACACGGCGGGGCGTCACCCCTCCACTTT.